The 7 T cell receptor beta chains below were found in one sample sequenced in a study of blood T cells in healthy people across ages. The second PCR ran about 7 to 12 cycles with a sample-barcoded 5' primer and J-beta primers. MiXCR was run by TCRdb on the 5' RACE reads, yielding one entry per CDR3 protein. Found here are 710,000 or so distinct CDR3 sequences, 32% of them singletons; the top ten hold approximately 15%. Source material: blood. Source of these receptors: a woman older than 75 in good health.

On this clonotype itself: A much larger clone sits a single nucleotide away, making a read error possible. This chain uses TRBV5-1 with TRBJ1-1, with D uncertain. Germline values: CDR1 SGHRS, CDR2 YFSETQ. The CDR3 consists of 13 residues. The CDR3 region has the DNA TGCGCCGGCAGCTCCCCGGGCGCTACTGAAGCTTTCTTT. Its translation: CAGSSPGATEAFF. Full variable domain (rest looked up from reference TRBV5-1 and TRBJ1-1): KAGVTQTPRYLIKTRGQQVTLSCSPISGHRSVSWYQQTPGQGLQFLFEYFSETQRNKGNFPGRFSGRQFSNSRSEMNVSTLELGDSALYLCAGSSPGATEAFFGQGTRLTVV.

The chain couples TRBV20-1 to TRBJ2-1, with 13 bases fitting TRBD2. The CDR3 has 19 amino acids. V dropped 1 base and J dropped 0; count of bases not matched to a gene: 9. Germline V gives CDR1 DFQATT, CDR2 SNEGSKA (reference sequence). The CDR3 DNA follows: TGCAGTGCTAGAGCCCCACTAGCGGGGGGGGACCACTCCTACAATGAGCAGTTCTTC. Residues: CSARAPLAGGDHSYNEQFF.

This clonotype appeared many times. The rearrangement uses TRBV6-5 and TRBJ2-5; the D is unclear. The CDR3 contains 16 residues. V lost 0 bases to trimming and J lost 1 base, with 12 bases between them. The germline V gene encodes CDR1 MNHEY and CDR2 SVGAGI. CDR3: CASSYSSRRGQETQYF. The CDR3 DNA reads TGTGCCAGCAGTTACTCGAGCAGGCGTGGCCAAGAGACCCAGTACTTC.

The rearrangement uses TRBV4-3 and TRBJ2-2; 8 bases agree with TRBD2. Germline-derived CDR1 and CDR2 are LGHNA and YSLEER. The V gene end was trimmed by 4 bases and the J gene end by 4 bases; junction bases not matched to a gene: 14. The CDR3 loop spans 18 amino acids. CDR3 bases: TGCGCCAGCAGCCCGAGACCTCCGGGGGGGGCCCTCACCGGGGAGCTGTTTTTT. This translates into CASSPRPPGGALTGELFF.

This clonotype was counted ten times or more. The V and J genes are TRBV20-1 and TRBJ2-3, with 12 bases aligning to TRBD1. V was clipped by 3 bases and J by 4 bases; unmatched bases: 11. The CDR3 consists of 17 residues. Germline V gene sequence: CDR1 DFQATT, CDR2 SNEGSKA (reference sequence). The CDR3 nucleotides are TGCAGTGCTAGTAGGGACAGGGGGCGCCGTGTAGCAGATACGCAGTATTTT. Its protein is CSASRDRGRRVADTQYF.

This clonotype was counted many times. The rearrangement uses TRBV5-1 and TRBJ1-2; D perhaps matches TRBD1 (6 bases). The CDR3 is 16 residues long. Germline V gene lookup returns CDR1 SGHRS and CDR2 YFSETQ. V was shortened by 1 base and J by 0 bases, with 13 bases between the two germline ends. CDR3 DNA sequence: TGCGCCAGCAGCTTGTCCGACAGGAGCACTAACTATGGCTACACCTTC. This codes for CASSLSDRSTNYGYTF.

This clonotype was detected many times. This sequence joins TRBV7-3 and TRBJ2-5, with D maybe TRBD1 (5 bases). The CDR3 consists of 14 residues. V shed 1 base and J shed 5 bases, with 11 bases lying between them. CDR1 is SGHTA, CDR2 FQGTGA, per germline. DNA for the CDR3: TGTGCCAGCAGCTTAATGGGGCCCAGGGAGACCCAGTACTTC. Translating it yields CASSLMGPRETQYF.